This T cell receptor (beta chain) stems from a study of shared T cell receptors in the human thymus. The V gene lost 0 bases and the J gene lost 1 base, with 12 bases spanning the gap. CDR3 length: 17 amino acids. Germline values: CDR1 LGHNT, CDR2 FRNRAP. The assay was immunoSEQ multiplex PCR, and TCRdb's table has in-frame clones only and misses some. Among more than 550,000 clones, 70% to 90% were seen once, and the ten largest hold more than 0.009%. This clone has only one observation. The same sample was also used in a study of human thymus T cells. That paper states: Having surgery to correct congenital heart defects, healthy Finnish infants acted as the donors. In corrective heart surgery, resections were taken, and these provided the thymus tissue. In thymic and blood repertoires alike, V and J usage looked biased. Related studies noted strongly shared thymic repertoires across unrelated people.

The TCR was taken from a boy younger than two with a congenital heart defect. Specimen: thymocytes. V and J are TRBV12-5 and TRBJ2-2; D call uncertain. The CDR3 here is CASGLVLNMRNTGELFF. CDR3 coding DNA: TGTGCTAGTGGTTTGGTGTTAAATATGAGGAACACCGGGGAGCTGTTTTTT.